The following is a T cell receptor beta chain sequence with its context. This table comes from immunoSEQ multiplex PCR, and its TCRdb copy is limited to in-frame clones, with some not included. This table holds more than 100,000 clones, 70% to 90% found once. V was pared by 2 bases and J by 4 bases, with 9 bases between. Per germline, CDR1 MNHEY and CDR2 SMNVEV (reference sequence). The CDR3 has 13 amino acids. This sample is part of a study of T cell responses to AZD1222 COVID-19 vaccine. Here the sequenced sample was peripheral blood, taken on day 0 of AZD1222 vaccination. This sequence originates from an adult in good health. This chain connects TRBV27 to TRBJ2-7, with a tentative D call TRBD1 (7 bases). The CDR3 nucleotides read TGTGCCAGCAGTTTACAGGGGGGTTACGAGCAGTACTTC. Its translation: CASSLQGGYEQYF.